A selection of T cell receptor beta chains follows, all from one sample in a study of T cell responses to AZD1222 COVID-19 vaccine. The method was immunoSEQ multiplex PCR; TCRdb's version includes in-frame clones alone and lacks a portion of them. This table has 55,000 to 80,000 clones, roughly 89% appearing once. The sequencing used peripheral blood, collected on day 0 of AZD1222 vaccination. These receptors were obtained from an adult in good health. Each CDR3 is given with its conserved first and last residue. The D gene is left open where the match is weak. Clone size is stated in some rows and not others, as once, few, many or a class when expanded.

D	size	V	J	DNA	CDR3
.	once	TRBV7-5	TRBJ1-6	TGTGCCAGCGGGGGGGGCCCGGTTGATTCACCCCTCCACTTT	CASGGGPVDSPLHF
.	once	TRBV28	TRBJ2-4	TGTGCCAGCAGGGCGGTGGGTTGGGACATTCAGTACTTC	CASRAVGWDIQYF
.	.	TRBV30	TRBJ1-2	TGTGCCTGGGAAAGCTACACCTTC	CAWESYTF
.	.	TRBV2	TRBJ1-1	TGTGCCAGCAGTGTAGGGGAACGGACTGAAGCTTTCTTT	CASSVGERTEAFF
.	.	TRBV30	TRBJ1-1	TGTGCCTGGAGTGTACAGGGAGACACTGAAGCTTTCTTT	CAWSVQGDTEAFF
.	.	TRBV3-1/TRBV3-2	TRBJ1-5	TGTGCCAGCAGCCTATCGGGGACGGGGAGCCAGCCCCAGCATTTT	CASSLSGTGSQPQHF
TRBD1	.	TRBV5-1	TRBJ2-3	TGCGCCAGCAGGGCCGGACAGGCCACAGATACGCAGTATTTT	CASRAGQATDTQYF
.	.	TRBV20-1	TRBJ1-1	TGCAGTGCTAGTTCGGATGAAGCTTTCTTT	CSASSDEAFF
TRBD1	.	TRBV7-2	TRBJ1-3	TGTGCCAGCAGCTTAAGGTCAGGGGGCGATAATAATGGAAACACCATATATTTT	CASSLRSGGDNNGNTIYF
.	.	TRBV4-2	TRBJ2-4	TGTGCCAGCAGCCAAGAGTGGGAGTCCAAAAACATTCAGTACTTC	CASSQEWESKNIQYF
.	.	TRBV19	TRBJ2-2	TGTGCCAGTAGTATCCAGCAGGGGCACACCGGGGAGCTGTTTTTT	CASSIQQGHTGELFF
.	.	TRBV4-2	TRBJ2-3	TGTGCCAGCAGCCCCATGGGTGGTCGTGATACGCAGTATTTT	CASSPMGGRDTQYF
.	once	TRBV3-1/TRBV3-2	TRBJ1-1	TGTGCCAGCAATTTCAAGGGTGAAGCTTTCTTT	CASNFKGEAFF
.	few	TRBV7-3	TRBJ1-1	TGTGCCAGCAGCGTTGAAGTCGAGACTGAAGCTTTCTTT	CASSVEVETEAFF
.	.	TRBV7-3	TRBJ2-1	TGTGCCAGCAGCTCTAGGACCAGCTCCTACAATGAGCAGTTCTTC	CASSSRTSSYNEQFF
.	.	TRBV5-6	TRBJ1-1	TGTGCCAGCAGATATGGGACGAACACTGAAGCTTTCTTT	CASRYGTNTEAFF
.	.	TRBV10-3	TRBJ1-1	TGTGCCATCAGCCCTGGGCAGACTGAAGCTTTCTTT	CAISPGQTEAFF
.	.	TRBV5-6	TRBJ1-3	TGTGCCAGCAGCTTGCTCCACTCCTCTGGAAACACCATATATTTT	CASSLLHSSGNTIYF
.	few	TRBV18	TRBJ1-3	TGTGCCAGCTCACCAGAGTCCAGGGTCGGAAACACCATATATTTT	CASSPESRVGNTIYF
.	.	TRBV28	TRBJ2-7	TGTGCCAGCAGCCCCGGAGGCCTCTACGAGCAGTACTTC	CASSPGGLYEQYF
.	.	TRBV29-1	TRBJ1-1	TGCAGCGTTGACGGTGGTAAGGGCGGAATTTCGGGAGCTTTCTTT	CSVDGGKGGISGAFF
TRBD2	.	TRBV6-5	TRBJ2-1	TGTGCCAGCAGTTCAGGGCTAGCGGGGGGGGCCAATGAGCAGTTCTTC	CASSSGLAGGANEQFF
.	.	TRBV12-3/TRBV12-4	TRBJ2-7	TGTGCCAGCAGTTCTAGATTCGGGGCCGCAAAGTACTTC	CASSSRFGAAKYF
TRBD1	.	TRBV7-8	TRBJ2-7	TGTGCCAGCAGCATAAAGAGGACAGGGAGCTACGAGCAGTACTTC	CASSIKRTGSYEQYF
TRBD2	few	TRBV2	TRBJ2-1	TGTGCCAGCAGTGTTGAAGCGGGGGGCAGGAATGAGCAGTTCTTC	CASSVEAGGRNEQFF
.	.	TRBV18	TRBJ2-5	TGTGCCAGCTCACCACCGTCGGCGTACCAAGAGACCCAGTACTTC	CASSPPSAYQETQYF
TRBD1	few	TRBV18	TRBJ2-7	TGTGCCAGCTCACGAGGGACAGGGCAATCCTACGAGCAGTACTTC	CASSRGTGQSYEQYF
.	.	TRBV28	TRBJ1-4	TGTGCCAGCAGTGCCCCGGGGGGAGATGAAAAACTGTTTTTT	CASSAPGGDEKLFF
.	.	TRBV29-1	TRBJ1-1	TGCAGCGTTCTTCGGGAGCCTTCGAACACTGAAGCTTTCTTT	CSVLREPSNTEAFF
.	.	TRBV9	TRBJ2-3	TGTGCCAGTCGGGGGAACACAGATACGCAGTATTTT	CASRGNTDTQYF
.	.	TRBV16	TRBJ1-1	TGTGCCAGCAGCCAATCCCCCAGGGGGAACACTGAAGCTTTCTTT	CASSQSPRGNTEAFF
.	.	TRBV30	TRBJ1-1	TGTGCCTGGGGGGGACGGTCGAGCACTGAAGCTTTCTTT	CAWGGRSSTEAFF
TRBD1	.	TRBV28	TRBJ1-2	TGTGCCAGCAACACCCCCGGGACAGGGGAACTTGGCTACACCTTC	CASNTPGTGELGYTF
.	.	TRBV6-5	TRBJ1-1	TGTGCCAGCCAGGGTTTTAGGGCTGAAGCTTTCTTT	CASQGFRAEAFF
TRBD2	.	TRBV5-1	TRBJ2-5	TGCGCCAGCACTCTAGCGGGGGGGCCGGCCCAGTACTTC	CASTLAGGPAQYF
TRBD2	.	TRBV7-9	TRBJ2-1	TGTGCCAGCAGCGGACTAGCGGGGGGGCGTGGCTCCTACAATGAGCAGTTCTTC	CASSGLAGGRGSYNEQFF
TRBD1	.	TRBV6-5	TRBJ1-2	TGTGCCAGCTGGGCAGGGGGATATGGCTACACCTTC	CASWAGGYGYTF
TRBD1	.	TRBV30	TRBJ2-7	TGTGCCTGGAGTGGAAAGGGACAGGGGAAGTACGAGCAGTACTTC	CAWSGKGQGKYEQYF
TRBD1	.	TRBV28	TRBJ1-5	TGTGCCAGCAGGGACCGGGACAGACAATATAGCAATCAGCCCCAGCATTTT	CASRDRDRQYSNQPQHF
.	once	TRBV30	TRBJ1-2	TGTGCCTGGAGAGGTACGGCAGGGGTTGTCTATGGCTACACCTTC	CAWRGTAGVVYGYTF
TRBD2	.	TRBV19	TRBJ2-5	TGTGCCAGTAGCCTAGGGATAGGAGCGGGGAGTATCCAAGAGACCCAGTACTTC	CASSLGIGAGSIQETQYF
.	.	TRBV9	TRBJ1-5	TGTGCCCCCGAAGGCCCCGAGGGCGATCAGCCCCAGCATTTT	CAPEGPEGDQPQHF
.	.	TRBV2	TRBJ2-5	TGTGCCAGCAGCGCCGAGGGAGAGACCCAGTACTTC	CASSAEGETQYF
.	few	TRBV4-2	TRBJ2-7	TGTGCCAGCAGCCAAGACAGGGAGTTTAACGAGCAGTACTTC	CASSQDREFNEQYF
TRBD2	.	TRBV7-9	TRBJ2-1	TGTGCCAGCAGCTCACTAGCGGGGGGGATCACCGGTTACTATGAGCAGTTCTTC	CASSSLAGGITGYYEQFF
TRBD1	.	TRBV5-1	TRBJ1-1	TGCGCCAGCAGCTTGGTTAGGACAGGGGGGACTGAAGCTTTCTTT	CASSLVRTGGTEAFF